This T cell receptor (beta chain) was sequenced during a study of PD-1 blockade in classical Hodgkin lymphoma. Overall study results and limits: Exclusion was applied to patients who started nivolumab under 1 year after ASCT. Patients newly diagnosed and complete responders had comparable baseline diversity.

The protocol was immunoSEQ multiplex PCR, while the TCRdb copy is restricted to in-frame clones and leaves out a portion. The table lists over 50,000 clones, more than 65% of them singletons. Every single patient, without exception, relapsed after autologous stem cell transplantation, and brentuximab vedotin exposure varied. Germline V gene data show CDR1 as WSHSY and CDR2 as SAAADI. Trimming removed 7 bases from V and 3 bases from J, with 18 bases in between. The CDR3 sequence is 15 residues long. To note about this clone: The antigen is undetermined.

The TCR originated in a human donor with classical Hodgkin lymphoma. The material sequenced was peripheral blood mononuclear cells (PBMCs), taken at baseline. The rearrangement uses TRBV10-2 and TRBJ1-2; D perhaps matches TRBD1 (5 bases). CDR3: CASTHNRQRDYGYTF. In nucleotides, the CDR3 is TGCGCCAGCACGCATAACAGGCAACGAGACTATGGCTACACCTTC.